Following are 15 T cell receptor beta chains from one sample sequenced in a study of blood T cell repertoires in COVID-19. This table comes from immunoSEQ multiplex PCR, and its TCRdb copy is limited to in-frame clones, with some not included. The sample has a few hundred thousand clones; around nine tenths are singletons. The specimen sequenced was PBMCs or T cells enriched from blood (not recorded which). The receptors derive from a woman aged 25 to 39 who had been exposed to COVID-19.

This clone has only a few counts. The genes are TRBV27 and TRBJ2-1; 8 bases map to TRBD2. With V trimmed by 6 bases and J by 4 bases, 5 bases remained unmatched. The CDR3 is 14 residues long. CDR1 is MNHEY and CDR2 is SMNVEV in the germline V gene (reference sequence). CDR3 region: CASSGLARYNEQFF. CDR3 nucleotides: TGTGCCAGCAGCGGACTAGCTAGGTACAATGAGCAGTTCTTC.

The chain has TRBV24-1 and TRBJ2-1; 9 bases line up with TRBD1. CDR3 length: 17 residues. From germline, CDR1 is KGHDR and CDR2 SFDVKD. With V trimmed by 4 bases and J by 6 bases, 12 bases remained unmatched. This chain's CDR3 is CATSDPGPGQGTNEQFF. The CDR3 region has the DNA TGTGCCACCAGTGACCCGGGCCCGGGACAGGGAACCAATGAGCAGTTCTTC.

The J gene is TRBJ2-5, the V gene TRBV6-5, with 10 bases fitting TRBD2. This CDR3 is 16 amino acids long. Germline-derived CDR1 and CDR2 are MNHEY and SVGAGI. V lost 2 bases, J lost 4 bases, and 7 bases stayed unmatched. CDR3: CASSYGTSGMGETQYF. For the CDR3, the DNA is TGTGCCAGCAGTTACGGCACTAGCGGGATGGGAGAGACCCAGTACTTC.

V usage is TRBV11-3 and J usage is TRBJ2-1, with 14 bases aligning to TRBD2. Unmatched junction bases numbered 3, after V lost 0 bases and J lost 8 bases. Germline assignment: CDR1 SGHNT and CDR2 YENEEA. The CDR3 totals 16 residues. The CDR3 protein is CASSLEGLAGVYEQFF. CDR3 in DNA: TGTGCCAGCAGCTTAGAGGGACTAGCGGGAGTGTATGAGCAGTTCTTC.

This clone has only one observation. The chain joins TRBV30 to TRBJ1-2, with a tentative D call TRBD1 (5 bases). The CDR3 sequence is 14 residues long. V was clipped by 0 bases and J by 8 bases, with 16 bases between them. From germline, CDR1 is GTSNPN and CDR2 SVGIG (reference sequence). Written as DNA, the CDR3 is TGTGCCTGGAGTGTGGGGGGAACCCTCGGAGGCTACACCTTC. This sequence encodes CAWSVGGTLGGYTF.

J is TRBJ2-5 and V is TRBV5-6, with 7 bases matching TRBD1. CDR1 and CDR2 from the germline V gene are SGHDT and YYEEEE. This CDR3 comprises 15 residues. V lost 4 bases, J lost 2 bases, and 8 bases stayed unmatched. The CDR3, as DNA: TGTGCCAGCAGCACGCCTCCGGGACAGCAAGAGACCCAGTACTTC. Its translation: CASSTPPGQQETQYF.

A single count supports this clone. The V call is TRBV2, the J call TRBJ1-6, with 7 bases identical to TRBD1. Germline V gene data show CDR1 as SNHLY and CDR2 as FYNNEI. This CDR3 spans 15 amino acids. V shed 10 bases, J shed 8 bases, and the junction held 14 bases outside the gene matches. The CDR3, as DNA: TGTGCCACCGATATACGGGACAGTAAAGATTCACCCCTCCACTTT. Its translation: CATDIRDSKDSPLHF.

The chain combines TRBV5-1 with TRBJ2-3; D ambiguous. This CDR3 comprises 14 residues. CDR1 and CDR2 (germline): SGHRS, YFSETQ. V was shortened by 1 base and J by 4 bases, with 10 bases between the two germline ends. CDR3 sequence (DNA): TGCGCCAGCAGCTTGCTTCTTTTCGCAGATACGCAGTATTTT. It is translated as CASSLLLFADTQYF.

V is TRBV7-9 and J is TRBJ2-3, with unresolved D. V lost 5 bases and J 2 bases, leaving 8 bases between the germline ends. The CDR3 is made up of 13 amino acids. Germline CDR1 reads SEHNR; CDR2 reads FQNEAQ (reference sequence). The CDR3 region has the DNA TGTGCCAGCAGCCCACTATTCACAGATACGCAGTATTTT. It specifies CASSPLFTDTQYF.

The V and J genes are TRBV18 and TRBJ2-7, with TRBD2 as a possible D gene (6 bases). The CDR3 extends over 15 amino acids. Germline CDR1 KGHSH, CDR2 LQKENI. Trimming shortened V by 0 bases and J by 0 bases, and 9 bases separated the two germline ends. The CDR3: CASSPPEGRSYEQYF. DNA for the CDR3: TGTGCCAGCTCACCACCGGAGGGGCGCTCCTACGAGCAGTACTTC. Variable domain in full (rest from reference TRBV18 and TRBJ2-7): NAGVMQNPRHLVRRRGQEARLRCSPMKGHSHVYWYRQLPEEGLKFMVYLQKENIIDESGMPKERFSAEFPKEGPSILRIQQVVRGDSAAYFCASSPPEGRSYEQYFGPGTRLTVT.

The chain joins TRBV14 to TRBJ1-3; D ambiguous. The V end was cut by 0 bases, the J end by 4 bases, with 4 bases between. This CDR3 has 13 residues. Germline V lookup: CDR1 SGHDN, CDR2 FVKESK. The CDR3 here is CASSQDMGNTIYF. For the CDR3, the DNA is TGTGCCAGCAGCCAAGATATGGGAAACACCATATATTTT.

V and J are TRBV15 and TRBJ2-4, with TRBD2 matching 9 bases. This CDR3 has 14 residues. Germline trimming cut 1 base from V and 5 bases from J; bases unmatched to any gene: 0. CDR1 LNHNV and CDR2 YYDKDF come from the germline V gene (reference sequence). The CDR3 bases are TGTGCCACCAGCAGAGGACTAGCGGAAAACATTCAGTACTTC. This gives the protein CATSRGLAENIQYF. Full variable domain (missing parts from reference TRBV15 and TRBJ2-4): DAMVIQNPRYQVTQFGKPVTLSCSQTLNHNVMYWYQQKSSQAPKLLFHYYDKDFNNEADTPDNFQSRRPNTSFCFLDIRSPGLGDTAMYLCATSRGLAENIQYFGAGTRLSVL.

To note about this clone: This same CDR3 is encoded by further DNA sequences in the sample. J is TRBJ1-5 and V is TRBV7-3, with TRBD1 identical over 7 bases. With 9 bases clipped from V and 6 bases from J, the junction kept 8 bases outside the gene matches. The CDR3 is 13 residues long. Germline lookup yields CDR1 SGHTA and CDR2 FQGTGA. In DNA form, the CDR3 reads TGTGCCAGGACCGGGACAGATGGTCAGCCCCAGCATTTT. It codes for CARTGTDGQPQHF.

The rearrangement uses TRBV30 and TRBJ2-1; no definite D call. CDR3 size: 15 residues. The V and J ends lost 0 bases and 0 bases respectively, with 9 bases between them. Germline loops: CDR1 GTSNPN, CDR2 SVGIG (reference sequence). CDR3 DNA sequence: TGTGCCTGGAGTGTTGGCACCAGCTCCTACAATGAGCAGTTCTTC. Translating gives CAWSVGTSSYNEQFF.

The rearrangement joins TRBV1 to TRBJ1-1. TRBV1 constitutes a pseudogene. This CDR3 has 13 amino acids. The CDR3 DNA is TGCACCAGCAGCCAAGAGGGGGGCACTGAAGCTTTCTTT. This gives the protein CTSSQEGGTEAFF.